Listed below are T cell receptor beta chains from one sample, sequenced in a study of blood T cell repertoires in COVID-19. Using immunoSEQ multiplex PCR, the repertoire was profiled, and TCRdb retains in-frame clones only, with some absent. Of approximately 130,000 clones in the sample, about 83% were seen once. The sample taken for sequencing was peripheral blood. All receptors derive from an older man with active or convalescent COVID-19. The CDR3 runs from the conserved cysteine through the conserved F or W. D genes are given only for firm matches. Expanded clones are given a class, and other clones once, few, many or no size at all.

d_call,v_call,j_call,clone_size,cdr3_nt,cdr3_aa
TRBD1,TRBV19,TRBJ2-5,.,TGTGCCTGTAGACAGGGGGGCGAGACCCAGTACTTC,CACRQGGETQYF
TRBD1,TRBV18,TRBJ1-3,.,TGTGCCAGCTCCCGGGACAGGGGGAACGCCATATATTTT,CASSRDRGNAIYF
.,TRBV9,TRBJ1-6,.,TGTGCCAGCAGCGCCGAGGGAAAGCCCCTCCACTTT,CASSAEGKPLHF
TRBD1,TRBV18,TRBJ1-1,.,TGTGCCAGCTCGCCGGGACAGGTGAACACTGAAGCTTTCTTT,CASSPGQVNTEAFF
TRBD2,TRBV5-4,TRBJ2-5,.,TGTGCCAGCAGCTTGACTAGCGGGGTACAAGAGACCCAGTACTTC,CASSLTSGVQETQYF
.,TRBV6-1,TRBJ1-6,once,TGTGCCAGCAGTGAAGCCCCCGGACAGCTTAATTCACCCCTCCACTTT,CASSEAPGQLNSPLHF
TRBD1,TRBV23-1,TRBJ2-3,.,TGCGCCAGCAGCCATACAGGGGCAGATACGCAGTATTTT,CASSHTGADTQYF
.,TRBV7-9,TRBJ1-5,.,TGTGCCAGCAGCTTAGGACAGGCCGAGGATCCCCAGCATTTT,CASSLGQAEDPQHF
TRBD1,TRBV7-8,TRBJ1-6,.,TGTGCCAGCAGCTTAGCGGAGTTGGGACAGACGAGCTCCTATAATTCACCCCTCCACTTT,CASSLAELGQTSSYNSPLHF
.,TRBV11-2,TRBJ2-1,.,TGTGCCAGCAGCCCCGGGACTGAATTTTACAATGAGCAGTTCTTC,CASSPGTEFYNEQFF
.,TRBV9,TRBJ1-3,once,TGTGCCAGCAGCGTAGCCCCTCGGGGAATTGGAAACACCATATATTTT,CASSVAPRGIGNTIYF
TRBD1,TRBV18,TRBJ1-1,.,TGTGCCAGCTCACCCGGGACAGGGGAAGCTGAAGCTTTCTTT,CASSPGTGEAEAFF
.,TRBV6-5,TRBJ2-4,.,TGTGCCAGCAGCCACCCATCCTCCGGTATTCAGTACTTC,CASSHPSSGIQYF
.,TRBV28,TRBJ1-1,.,TGTGCCAGCAGAAGAAGGACAGCTTCCACTGAAGCTTTCTTT,CASRRRTASTEAFF
.,TRBV10-3,TRBJ2-4,.,TGTGCCATCAGTGATCCAGGGAACATTCAGTACTTC,CAISDPGNIQYF
TRBD2,TRBV9,TRBJ2-1,.,TGTGCCAGCAGCTCCCGCGGGCTAGCGGGGGACAATGAGCAGTTCTTC,CASSSRGLAGDNEQFF
.,TRBV7-9,TRBJ1-1,.,TGTGCCAGCGGGGGGGGCGGCACTGAAGCTTTCTTT,CASGGGGTEAFF
TRBD1,TRBV7-8,TRBJ1-4,.,TGTGCCAGCAGCTTAGGGGGACAGGGGGGAGAAAAACTGTTTTTT,CASSLGGQGGEKLFF
.,TRBV7-9,TRBJ2-7,.,TGTGCCAGCAGCTTCCAGACAGGTGGCTTGGACGAGCAGTACTTC,CASSFQTGGLDEQYF
.,TRBV29-1,TRBJ2-5,.,TGCAGCGCTCGCCAGCAAGAGACCCAGTACTTC,CSARQQETQYF
.,TRBV5-1,TRBJ1-5,.,TGCGCCAGCAGCTTGGAAGGGGGTAATATTCAGCCCCAGCATTTT,CASSLEGGNIQPQHF
.,TRBV6-5,TRBJ1-1,few,TGTGCCAGCAGTTTACAGGGGAACACTGAAGCTTTCTTT,CASSLQGNTEAFF
TRBD2,TRBV5-1,TRBJ2-3,.,TGCGCCAGCAGTATTAGCGGGGACGGCACAGATACGCAGTATTTT,CASSISGDGTDTQYF
.,TRBV4-1,TRBJ2-5,.,TGCGCCAGCAGCCAAGAATTGGAGGGGGCAGGGCAAGAGACCCAGTACTTC,CASSQELEGAGQETQYF
.,TRBV7-2,TRBJ1-1,.,TGTGCCAGCAGCTTAACAGGATTGAACACTGAAGCTTTCTTT,CASSLTGLNTEAFF
TRBD2,TRBV7-3,TRBJ2-1,once,TGTGCCAGCAGCGCCCAGCCGACTAGCGGGCTAAATGAGCAGTTCTTC,CASSAQPTSGLNEQFF
.,TRBV19,TRBJ2-6,.,TGTGCCTCCTGCCCGGGGTCAGGGGCCAACGTCCTGACTTTC,CASCPGSGANVLTF
TRBD2,TRBV6-6,TRBJ2-2,.,TGTGCCAGCAGTCCCCACGCCGGGACTAGTCGGACCGGGGAGCTGTTTTTT,CASSPHAGTSRTGELFF
.,TRBV19,TRBJ1-5,.,TGTGCCAGTAACAGGAATAGCAATCAGCCCCAGCATTTT,CASNRNSNQPQHF
.,TRBV6-6,TRBJ1-5,.,TGTGCCAGCAGTTACTCCGAACAGGGACAGCCCCAGCATTTT,CASSYSEQGQPQHF
TRBD1,TRBV7-6,TRBJ2-7,.,TGTGCCAGCAGCGCAGGGACAGGGGGTTCCTACGAGCAGTACTTC,CASSAGTGGSYEQYF
TRBD1,TRBV7-4,TRBJ1-2,.,TGTGCCAGCAGCGCCGGGGACAGGGGGTTCTGTGGCACCTTC,CASSAGDRGFCGTF
TRBD2,TRBV3-1/TRBV3-2,TRBJ2-5,.,TGTGCCAGCAGCCAACTCCGCGGGGGGACAGAGACCCAGTACTTC,CASSQLRGGTETQYF
TRBD2,TRBV18,TRBJ2-1,.,TGTGCCAGCTCACCAGGAGCGGGGGGCCCGGGTGAGCAGTTCTTC,CASSPGAGGPGEQFF
.,TRBV12-3/TRBV12-4,TRBJ2-1,.,TGTGCCAGCAGCAGGATCAATGAGCAGTTCTTC,CASSRINEQFF
.,TRBV29-1,TRBJ2-7,.,TGCAGCGCCGGAGGCGACGAGCAGTACTTC,CSAGGDEQYF
.,TRBV25-1,TRBJ2-3,.,TGTGCCAGCAGTCCCTTAGGACAGAGCACAGATACGCAGTATTTT,CASSPLGQSTDTQYF
.,TRBV7-8,TRBJ2-1,once,TGTGCCAGCAGCTTTACAGGGCCCAATGAGCAGTTCTTC,CASSFTGPNEQFF
TRBD1,TRBV29-1,TRBJ1-1,.,TGCAGCGCAGGGACAGGGAACACTGAAGCTTTCTTT,CSAGTGNTEAFF